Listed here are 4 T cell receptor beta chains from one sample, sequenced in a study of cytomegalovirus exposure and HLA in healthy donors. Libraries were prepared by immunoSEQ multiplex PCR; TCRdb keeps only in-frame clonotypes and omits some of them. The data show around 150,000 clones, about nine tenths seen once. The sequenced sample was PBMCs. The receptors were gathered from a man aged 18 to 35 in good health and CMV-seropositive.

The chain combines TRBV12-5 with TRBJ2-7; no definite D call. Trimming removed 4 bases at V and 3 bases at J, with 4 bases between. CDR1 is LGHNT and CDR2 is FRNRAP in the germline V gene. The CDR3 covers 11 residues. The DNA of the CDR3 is TGTGCTAGTGGTTCCGGCTACGAGCAGTACTTC. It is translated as CASGSGYEQYF.

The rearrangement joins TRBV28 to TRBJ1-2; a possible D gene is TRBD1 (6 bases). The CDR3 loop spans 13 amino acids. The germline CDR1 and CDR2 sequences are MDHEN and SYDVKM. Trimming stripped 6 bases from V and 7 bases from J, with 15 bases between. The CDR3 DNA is TGTGCCAGCAGCGAAGGACAGATTAGTGGCTACACCTTC. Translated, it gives CASSEGQISGYTF.

The CDR3 nucleotides are TGCGCCAGCAGCCTGGAAGGAGGGAGCACTGAAGCTTTCTTT. Translated: CASSLEGGSTEAFF. The rearrangement uses TRBV4-1 and TRBJ1-1; D is unresolved. The CDR3 loop spans 14 amino acids. Trimming took off 4 bases at V and 4 bases at J, with 13 bases between the two ends. Germline values: CDR1 MGHRA, CDR2 YSYEKL.

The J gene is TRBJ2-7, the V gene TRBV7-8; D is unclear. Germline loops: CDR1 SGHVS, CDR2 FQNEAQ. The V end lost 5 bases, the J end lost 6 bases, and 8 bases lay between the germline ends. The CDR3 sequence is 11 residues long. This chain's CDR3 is CASSLSFEQYF. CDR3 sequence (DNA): TGTGCCAGCAGCCTGTCGTTCGAGCAGTACTTC.